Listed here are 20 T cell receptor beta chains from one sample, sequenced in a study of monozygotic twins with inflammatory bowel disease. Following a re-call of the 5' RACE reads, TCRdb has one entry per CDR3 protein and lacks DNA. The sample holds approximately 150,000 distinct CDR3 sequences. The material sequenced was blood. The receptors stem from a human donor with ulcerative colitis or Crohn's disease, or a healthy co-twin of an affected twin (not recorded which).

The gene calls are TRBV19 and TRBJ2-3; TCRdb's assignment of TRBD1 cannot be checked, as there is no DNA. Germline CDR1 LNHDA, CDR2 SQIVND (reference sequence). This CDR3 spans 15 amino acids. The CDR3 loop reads CASSIREETFEAQYF.

CDR3 sequence: CASSATNFGGELFF. The chain uses TRBV5-1 and TRBJ2-2. CDR3 size: 14 residues. Germline V gene lookup returns CDR1 SGHRS and CDR2 YFSETQ. Based on the CDR3 plus reference TRBV5-1 and TRBJ2-2, the full variable domain is KAGVTQTPRYLIKTRGQQVTLSCSPISGHRSVSWYQQTPGQGLQFLFEYFSETQRNKGNFPGRFSGRQFSNSRSEMNVSTLELGDSALYLCASSATNFGGELFFGEGSRLTVL.

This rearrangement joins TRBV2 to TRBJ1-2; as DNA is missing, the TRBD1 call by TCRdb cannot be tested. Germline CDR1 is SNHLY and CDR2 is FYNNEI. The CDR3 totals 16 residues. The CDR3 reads CASSDSRQGAIYGYTF.

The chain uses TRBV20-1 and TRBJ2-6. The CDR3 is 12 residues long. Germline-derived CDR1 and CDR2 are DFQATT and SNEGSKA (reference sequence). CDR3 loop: CSAGVGANVLTF.

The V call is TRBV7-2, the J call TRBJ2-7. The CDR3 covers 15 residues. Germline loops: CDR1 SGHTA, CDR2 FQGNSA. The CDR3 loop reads CASSLSWQASYEQYF.

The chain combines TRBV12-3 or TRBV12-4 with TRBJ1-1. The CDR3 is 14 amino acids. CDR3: CASSPFTVNTEAFF.

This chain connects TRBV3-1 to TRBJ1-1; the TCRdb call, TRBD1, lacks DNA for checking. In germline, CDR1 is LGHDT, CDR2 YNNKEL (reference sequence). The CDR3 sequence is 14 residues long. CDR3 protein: CASSRTTRGTEAFF.

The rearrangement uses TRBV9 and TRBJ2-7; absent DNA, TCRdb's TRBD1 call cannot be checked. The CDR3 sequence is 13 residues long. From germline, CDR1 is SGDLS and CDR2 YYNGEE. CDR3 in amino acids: CASSEGQEYEQYF.

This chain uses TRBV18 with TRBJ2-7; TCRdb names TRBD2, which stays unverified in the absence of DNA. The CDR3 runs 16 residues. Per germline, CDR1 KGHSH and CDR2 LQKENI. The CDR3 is CASSPIRGRAAYEQYF.

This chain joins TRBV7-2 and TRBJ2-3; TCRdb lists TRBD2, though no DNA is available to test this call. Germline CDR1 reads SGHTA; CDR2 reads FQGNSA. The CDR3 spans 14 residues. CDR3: CASTLGGGPDTQYF.

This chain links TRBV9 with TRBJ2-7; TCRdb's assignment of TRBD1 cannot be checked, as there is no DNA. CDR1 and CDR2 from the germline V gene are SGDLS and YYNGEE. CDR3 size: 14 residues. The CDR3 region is CASSATGTGYEQYF. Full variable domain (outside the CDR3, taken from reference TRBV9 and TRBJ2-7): DSGVTQTPKHLITATGQRVTLRCSPRSGDLSVYWYQQSLDQGLQFLIQYYNGEERAKGNILERFSAQQFPDLHSELNLSSLELGDSALYFCASSATGTGYEQYFGPGTRLTVT.

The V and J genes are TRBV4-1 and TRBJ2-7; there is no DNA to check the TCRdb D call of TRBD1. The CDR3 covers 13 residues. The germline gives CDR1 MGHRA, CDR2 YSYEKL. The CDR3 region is CASSHTPTYEQYF.

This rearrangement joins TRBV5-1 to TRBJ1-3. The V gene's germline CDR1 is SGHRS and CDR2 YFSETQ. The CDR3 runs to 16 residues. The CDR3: CASSSGSVNSGNTIYF.

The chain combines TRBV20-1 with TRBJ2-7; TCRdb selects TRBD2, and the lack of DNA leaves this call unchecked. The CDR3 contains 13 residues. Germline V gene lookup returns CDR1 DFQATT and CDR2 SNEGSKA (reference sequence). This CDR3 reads CSARGGGEDEQYF.

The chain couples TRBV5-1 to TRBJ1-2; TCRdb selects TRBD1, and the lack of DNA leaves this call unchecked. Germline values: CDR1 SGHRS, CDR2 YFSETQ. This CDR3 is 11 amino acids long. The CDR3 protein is CASTGDYGYTF.

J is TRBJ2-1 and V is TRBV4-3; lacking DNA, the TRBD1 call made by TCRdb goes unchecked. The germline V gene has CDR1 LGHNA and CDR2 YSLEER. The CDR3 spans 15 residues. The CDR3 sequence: CASSRSTDRDNEQFF.

The CDR3 sequence is CANSSGPTINSPLHF. The genes are TRBV27 and TRBJ1-6; checking the TCRdb D call of TRBD1 is not possible without DNA. Looked up from germline, CDR1 is MNHEY and CDR2 is SMNVEV (reference sequence). CDR3 length equals 15 residues.

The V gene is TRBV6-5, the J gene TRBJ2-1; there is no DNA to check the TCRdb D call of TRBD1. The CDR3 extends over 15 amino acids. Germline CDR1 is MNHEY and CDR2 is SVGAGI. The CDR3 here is CASSYSIRGGGEQFF.

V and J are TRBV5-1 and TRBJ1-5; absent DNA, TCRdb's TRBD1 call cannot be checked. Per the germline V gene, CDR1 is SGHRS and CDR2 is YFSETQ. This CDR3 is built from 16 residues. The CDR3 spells CASSLNPGSWNQPQHF.

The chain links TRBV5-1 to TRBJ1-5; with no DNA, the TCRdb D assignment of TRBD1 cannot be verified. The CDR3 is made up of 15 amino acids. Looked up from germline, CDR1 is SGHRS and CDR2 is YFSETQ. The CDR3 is CASSLVGGPVQPQHF.